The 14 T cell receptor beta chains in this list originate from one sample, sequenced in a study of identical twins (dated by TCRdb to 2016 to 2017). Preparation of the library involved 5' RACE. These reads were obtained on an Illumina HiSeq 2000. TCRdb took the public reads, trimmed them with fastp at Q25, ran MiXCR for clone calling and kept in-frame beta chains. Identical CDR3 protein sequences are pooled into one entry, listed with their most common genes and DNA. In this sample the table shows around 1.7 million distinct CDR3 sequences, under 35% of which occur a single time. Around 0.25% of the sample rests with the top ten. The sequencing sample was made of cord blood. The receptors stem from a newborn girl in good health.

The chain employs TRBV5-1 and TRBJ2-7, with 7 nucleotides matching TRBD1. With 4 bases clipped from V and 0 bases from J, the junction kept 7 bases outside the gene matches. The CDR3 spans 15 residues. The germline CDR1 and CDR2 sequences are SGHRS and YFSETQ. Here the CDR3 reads CASSLLTGSSYEQYF. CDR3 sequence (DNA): TGCGCCAGCAGCCTCCTGACAGGGTCCTCCTACGAGCAGTACTTC.

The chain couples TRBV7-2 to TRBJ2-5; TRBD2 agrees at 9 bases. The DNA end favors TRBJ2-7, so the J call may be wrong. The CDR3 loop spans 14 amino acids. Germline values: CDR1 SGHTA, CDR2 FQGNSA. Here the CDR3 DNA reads TGTGCCAGCAGCCCCGTAGCGGGAGACCACGAGCAGTACTTC. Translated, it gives CASSPVAGDHEQYF.

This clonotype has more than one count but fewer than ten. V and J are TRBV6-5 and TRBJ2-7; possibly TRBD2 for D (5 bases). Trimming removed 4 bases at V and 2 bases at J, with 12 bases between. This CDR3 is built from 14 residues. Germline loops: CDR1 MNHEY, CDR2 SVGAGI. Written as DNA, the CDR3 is TGTGCCAGCAGTTTGGACGAGGGAACCTACGAGCAGTACTTC. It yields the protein CASSLDEGTYEQYF.

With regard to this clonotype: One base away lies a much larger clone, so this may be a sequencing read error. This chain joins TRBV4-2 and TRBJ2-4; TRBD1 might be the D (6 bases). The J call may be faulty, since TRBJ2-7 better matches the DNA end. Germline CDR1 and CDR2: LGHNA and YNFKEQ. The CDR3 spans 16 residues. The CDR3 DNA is TGTGCCAGCAGCCAAGATGCCGGGACACTCGCCTACGAGCAGTACTTC. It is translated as CASSQDAGTLAYEQYF.

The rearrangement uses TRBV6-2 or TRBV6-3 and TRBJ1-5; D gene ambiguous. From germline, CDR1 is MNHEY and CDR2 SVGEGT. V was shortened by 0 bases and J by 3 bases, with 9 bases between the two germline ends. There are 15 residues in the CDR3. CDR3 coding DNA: TGTGCCAGCAGTTACTCGGCAGGATCCAATCAGCCCCAGCATTTT. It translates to CASSYSAGSNQPQHF.

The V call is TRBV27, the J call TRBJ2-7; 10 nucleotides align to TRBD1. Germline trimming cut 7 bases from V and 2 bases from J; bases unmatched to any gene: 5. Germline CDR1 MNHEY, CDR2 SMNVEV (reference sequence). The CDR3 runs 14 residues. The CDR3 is CASTKTGGTYEQYF. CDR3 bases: TGTGCCAGCACTAAGACAGGGGGCACCTACGAGCAGTACTTC.

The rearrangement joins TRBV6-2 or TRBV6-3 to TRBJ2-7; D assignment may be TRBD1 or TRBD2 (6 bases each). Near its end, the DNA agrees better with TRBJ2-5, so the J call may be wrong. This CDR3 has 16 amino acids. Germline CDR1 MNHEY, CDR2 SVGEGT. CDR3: CASSTARLRGDETQYF. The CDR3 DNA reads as TGTGCCAGCAGTACCGCGAGATTGAGGGGGGATGAGACCCAGTACTTC.

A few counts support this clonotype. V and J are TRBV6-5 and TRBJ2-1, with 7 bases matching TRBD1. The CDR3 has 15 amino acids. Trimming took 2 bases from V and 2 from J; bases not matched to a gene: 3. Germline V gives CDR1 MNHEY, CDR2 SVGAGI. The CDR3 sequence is CASSYPTGTYNEQFF. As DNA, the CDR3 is TGTGCCAGCAGTTACCCGACAGGGACCTACAATGAGCAGTTCTTC.

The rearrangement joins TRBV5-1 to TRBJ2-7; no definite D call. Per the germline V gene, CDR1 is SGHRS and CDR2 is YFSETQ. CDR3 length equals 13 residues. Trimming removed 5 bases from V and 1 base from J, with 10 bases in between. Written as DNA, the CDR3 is TGCGCCAGCAGACCCGCAGCGTCCTACGAGCAGTACTTC. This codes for CASRPAASYEQYF.

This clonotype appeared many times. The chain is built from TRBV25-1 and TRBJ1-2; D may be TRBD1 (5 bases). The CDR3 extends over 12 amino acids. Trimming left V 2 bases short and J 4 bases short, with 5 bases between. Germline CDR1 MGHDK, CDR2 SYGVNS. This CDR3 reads CASSEGGYGYTF. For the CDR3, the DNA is TGTGCCAGCAGTGAAGGGGGCTATGGCTACACCTTC.

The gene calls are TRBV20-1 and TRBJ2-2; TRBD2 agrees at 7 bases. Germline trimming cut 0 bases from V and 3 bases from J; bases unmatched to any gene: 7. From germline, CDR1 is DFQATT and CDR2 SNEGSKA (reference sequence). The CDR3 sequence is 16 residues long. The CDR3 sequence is CSARDRGGWDTGELFF. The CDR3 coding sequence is TGCAGTGCTAGAGATCGCGGGGGTTGGGACACCGGGGAGCTGTTTTTT.

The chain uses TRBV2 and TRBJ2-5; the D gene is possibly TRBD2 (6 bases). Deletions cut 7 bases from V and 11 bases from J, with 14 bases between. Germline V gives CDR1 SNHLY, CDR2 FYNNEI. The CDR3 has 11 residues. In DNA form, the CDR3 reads TGTGCCAGCACGGAGGGCAGGGAGCAGTACTTC. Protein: CASTEGREQYF.

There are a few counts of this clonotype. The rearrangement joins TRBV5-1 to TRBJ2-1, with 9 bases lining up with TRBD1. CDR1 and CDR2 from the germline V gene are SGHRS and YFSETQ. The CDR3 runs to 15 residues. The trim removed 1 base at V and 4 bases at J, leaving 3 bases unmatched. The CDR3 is CASSLIGQGYNEQFF. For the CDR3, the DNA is TGCGCCAGCAGCTTGATAGGACAGGGGTACAATGAGCAGTTCTTC.

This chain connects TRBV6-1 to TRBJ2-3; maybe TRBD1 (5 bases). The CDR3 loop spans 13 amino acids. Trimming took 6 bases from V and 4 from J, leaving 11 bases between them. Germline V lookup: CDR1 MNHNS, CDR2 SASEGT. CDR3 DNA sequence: TGTGCCAGCAGAAAGGACATCGCAGATACGCAGTATTTT. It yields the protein CASRKDIADTQYF.